This T cell receptor (beta chain) was sequenced during a study of Ad26.COV2.S vaccination and SARS-CoV-2 variants. About the study: A participant enrolled in the COV1001 Ad26.COV2.S trial arm provided the sample. Recipients of Ad26.COV2.S got it intramuscularly, once or twice 56 days apart.

The sample's treatment: 15 to 20 received Ad26.COV2.S at low or high dose, single or two shots; 5 received placebo; per-sample allocation not given. Sampling took place 63 days after the first vaccine or placebo injection. This clone was detected only a few times. Produced via immunoSEQ multiplex PCR; TCRdb's table is partial and in-frame only. The sample has 200,000 to 250,000 clones, roughly 90% seen once. Per germline, CDR1 SGHDN and CDR2 FVKESK. Between the trimmed V and J ends, which lost 4 bases and 6 bases, there was a span of 13 bases. This CDR3 comprises 14 residues. The genes are TRBV14 and TRBJ2-1; D unclear. The sequenced sample was peripheral blood, obtained in a trial of Ad26.COV2.S vaccine versus placebo. This receptor was taken from a person between 18 and 65 years old who received the Ad26.COV2.S COVID-19 vaccine or a placebo. The CDR3 is CASSPYRTSNEQFF. Here the CDR3 DNA reads TGTGCCAGCAGCCCCTACCGGACGTCCAATGAGCAGTTCTTC.